One sample yielded the 10 T cell receptor beta chains listed below, sequenced in a study of T cell responses to AZD1222 COVID-19 vaccine. TCRdb keeps only in-frame clones here, not all; method: immunoSEQ multiplex PCR. The sample comprises 100,000 to 130,000 clones, approximately 89% of which are singletons, and about 3.3% rests with the top ten. Sequenced material: peripheral blood, taken on day 0 of MenACWY control vaccination. These receptors were collected from an adult in good health.

The chain links TRBV7-3 to TRBJ1-6; D unresolved. Trimming shortened V by 0 bases and J by 10 bases, and 13 bases separated the two germline ends. The CDR3 extends over 15 amino acids. CDR1 is SGHTA and CDR2 is FQGTGA in the germline V gene. DNA of the CDR3: TGTGCCAGCAGCTTAACGGCGGAGGGAGGATCACCCCTCCACTTT. Protein sequence: CASSLTAEGGSPLHF.

The rearrangement joins TRBV6-5 to TRBJ1-2; D not certain. Trimming pared 4 bases from V and 5 bases from J, leaving 8 bases between. The CDR3 extends over 12 amino acids. The germline V gene encodes CDR1 MNHEY and CDR2 SVGAGI. DNA of the CDR3: TGTGCCAGCAGTTCCTCCAGTTATGGCTACACCTTC. Its translation is CASSSSSYGYTF.

V gene TRBV5-1 combines with J gene TRBJ1-2; D gene uncertain. Trimming took off 8 bases at V and 3 bases at J, with 14 bases between the two ends. CDR3 size: 13 residues. CDR1 and CDR2 (germline): SGHRS, YFSETQ. CDR3 sequence (DNA): TGCGCCAGAGGCGGATTAGGGTACTATGGCTACACCTTC. As protein: CARGGLGYYGYTF.

The chain links TRBV9 to TRBJ1-6; 7 bases match TRBD1. The germline CDR1 and CDR2 sequences are SGDLS and YYNGEE. V shed 4 bases and J 8 bases; nucleotides not matched to a gene: 9. This CDR3 region has 15 residues. In DNA, the CDR3 is TGTGCCAGCAGCATAATAGACAGGGTAGATTCACCCCTCCACTTT. Translated, it gives CASSIIDRVDSPLHF.

The chain combines TRBV5-1 with TRBJ2-1; the D gene could be TRBD1 or TRBD2 (6 bases each). Trimming removed 4 bases at V and 8 bases at J, with 10 bases between. In germline, CDR1 is SGHRS, CDR2 YFSETQ. The CDR3 totals 12 residues. The CDR3 nucleotides read TGCGCCAGCAGCGAGAGGGGGGATGAGCAGTTCTTC. The encoded protein is CASSERGDEQFF.

This chain links TRBV3-1 (or the pseudogene TRBV3-2) with TRBJ1-1; D is uncertain. CDR3 length: 15 amino acids. The V end was cut by 1 base, the J end by 1 base, with 10 bases between. Germline assignment: CDR1 LGHDT and CDR2 YNNKEL (reference sequence). CDR3 bases: TGTGCCAGCAGCCAAGTCCCAGGCCAGAACACTGAAGCTTTCTTT. Its protein product is CASSQVPGQNTEAFF.

This rearrangement joins TRBV28 to TRBJ1-2, with unresolved D. CDR1 and CDR2 (germline): MDHEN, SYDVKM. V lost 6 bases to trimming and J lost 0 bases, with 14 bases between them. The CDR3 length is 15 residues. CDR3 in DNA: TGTGCCAGCAGCAACTGGGGAAGTACTAACTATGGCTACACCTTC. It yields the protein CASSNWGSTNYGYTF.

The chain combines TRBV4-1 with TRBJ2-2; D remains ambiguous. V dropped 4 bases and J dropped 0 bases, with 9 bases sitting between them. Germline CDR1 reads MGHRA; CDR2 reads YSYEKL. This CDR3 is built from 15 residues. The CDR3 nucleotides are TGCGCCAGCAGCCGGGTCGCGACGAACACCGGGGAGCTGTTTTTT. Encoded protein: CASSRVATNTGELFF.

The rearrangement joins TRBV6-5 to TRBJ1-1, with no clear D. CDR3 length: 15 residues. V lost 0 bases, J lost 2 bases, and 10 bases lay in between. CDR1 is MNHEY, CDR2 SVGAGI, per germline. CDR3 in amino acids: CASSYSTASNTEAFF. CDR3 bases: TGTGCCAGCAGTTACTCGACGGCTTCAAACACTGAAGCTTTCTTT.

Concerning this clone: At one end, the junction sequence differs from germline, possibly due to a read error. The chain carries TRBV7-7 and TRBJ2-7, with D maybe TRBD2 (5 bases). CDR1 is SSHAT and CDR2 is FNYEAQ in the germline V gene (reference sequence). CDR3 size: 15 residues. CDR3 amino acids: CASSLGSGEFYEQYF. DNA of the CDR3: TGTGCTAGCAGCTTAGGTTCCGGGGAATTCTACGAGCAGTACTTC.